Below, one TCR beta chain is given with its context. Antigen unknown. Repertoires were generated with immunoSEQ multiplex PCR, while TCRdb's copy carries only in-frame clones and drops some. Found here are approximately 92,000 clones, approximately 84% of them singletons; the top ten hold 10% to 13%. The data stem from a study of T cell responses to AZD1222 COVID-19 vaccine. Regarding the study as a whole: Of the AZD1222 recipients, only five to seven were seropositive at baseline. Most donors were white British, females outnumbered males, and clonal diversity was possibly underestimated.

The CDR3 totals 13 residues. Germline CDR1 and CDR2: LNHDA and SQIVND (reference sequence). The ends were cut back, 3 bases at V and 6 bases at J, with 11 bases in the middle. The rearrangement links TRBV19 to TRBJ1-1; D uncertain. The starting material was peripheral blood, obtained on day 0 of AZD1222 vaccination. The clonotype was recovered from an adult in good health. In nucleotides, the CDR3 is TGTGCCAGTAGTATTCCGGGCCCCCCTGAAGCTTTCTTT. Translated, it gives CASSIPGPPEAFF. The full variable domain, rest sourced from reference TRBV19 and TRBJ1-1, is DGGITQSPKYLFRKEGQNVTLSCEQNLNHDAMYWYRQDPGQGLRLIYYSQIVNDFQKGDIAEGYSVSREKKESFPLTVTSAQKNPTAFYLCASSIPGPPEAFFGQGTRLTVV.